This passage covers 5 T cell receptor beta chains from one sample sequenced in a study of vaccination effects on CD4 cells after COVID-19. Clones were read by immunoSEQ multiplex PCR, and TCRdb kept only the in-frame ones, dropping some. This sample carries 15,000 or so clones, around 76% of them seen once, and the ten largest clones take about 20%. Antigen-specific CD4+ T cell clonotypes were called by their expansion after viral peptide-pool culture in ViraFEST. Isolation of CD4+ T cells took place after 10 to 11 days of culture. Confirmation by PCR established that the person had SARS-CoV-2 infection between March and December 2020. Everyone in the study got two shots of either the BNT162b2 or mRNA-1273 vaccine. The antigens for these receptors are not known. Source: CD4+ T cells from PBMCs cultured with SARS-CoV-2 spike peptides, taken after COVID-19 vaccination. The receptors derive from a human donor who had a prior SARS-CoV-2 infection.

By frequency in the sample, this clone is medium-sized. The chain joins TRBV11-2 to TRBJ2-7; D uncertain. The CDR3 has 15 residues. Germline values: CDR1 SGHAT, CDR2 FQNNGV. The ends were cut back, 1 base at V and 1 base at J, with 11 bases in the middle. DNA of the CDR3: TGTGCCAGCAGCTTAGGGTATTCTGGGTCCTACGAGCAGTACTTC. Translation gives CASSLGYSGSYEQYF.

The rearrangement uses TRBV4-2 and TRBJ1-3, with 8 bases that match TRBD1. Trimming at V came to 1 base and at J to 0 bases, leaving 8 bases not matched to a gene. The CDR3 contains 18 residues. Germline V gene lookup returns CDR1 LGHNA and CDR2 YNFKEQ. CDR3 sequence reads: CASSQATGAENSGNTIYF. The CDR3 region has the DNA TGTGCCAGCAGCCAAGCGACAGGGGCCGAGAACTCTGGAAACACCATATATTTT.

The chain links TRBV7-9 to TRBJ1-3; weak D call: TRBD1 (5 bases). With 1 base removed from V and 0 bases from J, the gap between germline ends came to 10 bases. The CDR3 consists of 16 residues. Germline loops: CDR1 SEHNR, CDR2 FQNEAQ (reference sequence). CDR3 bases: TGTGCCAGCAGCTTAGACAGGTTTTACTCTGGAAACACCATATATTTT. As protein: CASSLDRFYSGNTIYF.

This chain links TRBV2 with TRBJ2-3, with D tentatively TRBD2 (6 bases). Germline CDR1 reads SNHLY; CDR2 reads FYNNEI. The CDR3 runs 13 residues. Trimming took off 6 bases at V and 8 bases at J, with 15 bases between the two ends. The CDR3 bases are TGTGCCAGCAGGCGGGGCGCCCAGGGTACGCAGTATTTT. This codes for CASRRGAQGTQYF.

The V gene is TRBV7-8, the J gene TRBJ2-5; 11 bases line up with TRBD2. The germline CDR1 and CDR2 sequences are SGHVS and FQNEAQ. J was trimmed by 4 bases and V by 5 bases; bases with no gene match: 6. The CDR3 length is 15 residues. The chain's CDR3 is CASSASGRRVETQYF. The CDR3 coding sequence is TGTGCCAGCAGCGCTAGCGGGAGGAGGGTAGAGACCCAGTACTTC.